These T cell receptor beta chains were read from a single sample in a study of CD8 T cells in Susac syndrome. TCRdb reprocessed the immunoSEQ multiplex PCR reads via MiXCR and lists one record per CDR3 protein. The data show around 280,000 distinct CDR3 sequences, about 85% seen once. Source material: CD8+ T cells from PBMCs. These TCRs come from a human donor with multiple sclerosis. The CDR3 runs from the conserved cysteine through the conserved F or W. D genes are given only for firm matches. Clone size is given for some rows only: seen once, a few or many times, or a class if the clone is expanded.

v_gene,d_gene,abundance,j_gene,CDR3nt,CDR3aa
TRBV7-9,TRBD2,once,TRBJ2-7,TGTGCCAGCAGTACGGGAGGAGGGAGACACTACGAGCAGTACTTC,CASSTGGGRHYEQYF
TRBV6-1,.,.,TRBJ1-1,TGTGCCAGCAGTGAAAATCTATACGGACTGAACACTGAAGCTTTCTTT,CASSENLYGLNTEAFF
TRBV9,.,.,TRBJ2-2,TGTGCCAGCAGCACGAGTCCCGGGACGCTTAACACCGGGGAGCTGTTTTTT,CASSTSPGTLNTGELFF
TRBV11-1,.,few,TRBJ2-1,TGTGCCAGCAGCTTAGGTTCCGGGAGCTCCTACAATGAGCAGTTCTTC,CASSLGSGSSYNEQFF
TRBV7-7,.,few,TRBJ2-7,TGTGCTAGCAGCTTAGCCCGGGGCTGGGAGCAGTACTTC,CASSLARGWEQYF
TRBV7-3,.,few,TRBJ1-1,TGTGCCAGCAGCTTATTTACGGGGGCGGGCACTGAAGCTTTCTTT,CASSLFTGAGTEAFF
TRBV7-9,.,.,TRBJ1-1,TGTGCCAGCAGCTTAGGGGCGAGCTTTGAAGCTTTCTTT,CASSLGASFEAFF
TRBV28,TRBD1,.,TRBJ1-2,TGTGCCAGCGGACTACCGACAGGGGTTGGGTCTAACTATGGCTACACCTTC,CASGLPTGVGSNYGYTF
TRBV4-1,TRBD2,.,TRBJ2-4,TGCGCCAGCAGCCCCGAGGGGCTAGCGGGAGGTGAGGACATTCAGTACTTC,CASSPEGLAGGEDIQYF
TRBV27,.,.,TRBJ1-5,TGTGCCAGCAGTTCTTACCGGGGAAGCAATCAGCCCCAGCATTTT,CASSSYRGSNQPQHF
TRBV27,TRBD1,.,TRBJ2-5,TGTGCCAGCAGTACCCGGGACAGGGGAGAGACCCAGTACTTC,CASSTRDRGETQYF